The rows below give T cell receptor beta chains drawn from one sample of a study of blood T cells in healthy people across ages. TCRdb re-derived calls from the 5' RACE reads in MiXCR, one entry per CDR3 protein. Of roughly 1,800,000 distinct CDR3 sequences listed, roughly 52% are singletons. Sequencing used blood. The receptor source for this set is a middle-aged woman in good health. Each CDR3 is given with its conserved first and last residue. A D gene is named only where the DNA matches it firmly. Size is omitted from some rows. Given values are once, few, many or a class for expanded clones.

abundance,d_gene,v_gene,j_gene,CDR3aa,CDR3nt
-,-,TRBV12-3/TRBV12-4,TRBJ1-2,CASSLQRQGGYGYTF,TGTGCCAGCAGTTTACAACGCCAGGGCGGCTATGGCTACACCTTC
few,-,TRBV9,TRBJ2-5,CASSVPGGEETQYF,TGTGCCAGCAGCGTACCAGGGGGGGAAGAGACCCAGTACTTC
-,TRBD1,TRBV12-3/TRBV12-4,TRBJ2-5,CASSLKTGGAETQYF,TGTGCCAGCAGTTTAAAGACAGGGGGCGCGGAGACCCAGTACTTC
-,-,TRBV9,TRBJ2-5,CASSPPGGQRETQYF,TGTGCCAGCAGCCCCCCTGGGGGGCAACGAGAGACCCAGTACTTC
-,-,TRBV4-2,TRBJ2-3,CASSQDSARNTQYF,TGTGCCAGCAGCCAAGATTCGGCACGAAATACGCAGTATTTT
once,TRBD2,TRBV20-1,TRBJ2-5,CSTREVAGGFNEQYF,TGCAGTACTAGAGAGGTTGCGGGGGGGTTCAATGAGCAGTACTTC
-,-,TRBV6-2/TRBV6-3,TRBJ2-1,CASSIAYQGRYNEQFF,TGTGCCAGCAGTATAGCGTACCAGGGAAGGTACAATGAGCAGTTCTTC
-,TRBD2,TRBV24-1,TRBJ2-3,CATSDFATSGVYTQYF,TGTGCCACCAGTGATTTTGCGACTAGCGGGGTGTATACGCAGTATTTT
-,TRBD1,TRBV9,TRBJ2-7,CASSPLGTGLYEQYF,TGTGCCAGCAGCCCCCTGGGGACAGGACTTTACGAGCAGTACTTC
-,-,TRBV24-1,TRBJ1-2,CATSEQGVSYTF,TGTGCCACCAGTGAACAGGGAGTGAGCTACACCTTC
-,TRBD2,TRBV28,TRBJ2-1,CASSSGLAVLGNEQFF,TGTGCCAGCAGTTCCGGACTAGCGGTTTTGGGAAATGAGCAGTTCTTC
few,-,TRBV7-3,TRBJ2-3,CASSSIAETGTDTQYF,TGTGCCAGCAGCTCCATAGCGGAGACAGGCACAGATACGCAGTATTTT
-,-,TRBV28,TRBJ2-7,CACSSTTPTYEQYF,TGTGCCTGCAGTTCCACTACCCCCACCTACGAGCAGTACTTC
few,TRBD2,TRBV9,TRBJ2-5,CASTETSGGKETQYF,TGTGCCAGCACCGAGACTAGCGGGGGAAAAGAGACCCAGTACTTC
-,-,TRBV29-1,TRBJ1-1,CSLGQGPGTEAFF,TGCAGCCTCGGGCAGGGGCCGGGGACTGAAGCTTTCTTT
few,-,TRBV28,TRBJ2-3,CATQGGRADTQYF,TGTGCCACCCAAGGGGGGCGCGCAGATACGCAGTATTTT